These 15 T cell receptor beta chains came from one sample sequenced in a study of blood T cell repertoires in COVID-19. The repertoire was sequenced with immunoSEQ multiplex PCR; TCRdb's copy has only in-frame clones and lacks some. The sample has 93,000 or so clones; about 91% are singletons. The specimen was peripheral blood. These receptors were obtained from a human donor in a cohort sampled during active COVID-19.

This chain joins TRBV19 and TRBJ1-4; 8 bases align to TRBD1. This CDR3 region has 14 residues. V lost 3 bases and J lost 5; bases outside the gene matches: 2. The germline gives CDR1 LNHDA, CDR2 SQIVND (reference sequence). The CDR3 sequence is CASSIRTGNEKLFF. As DNA, the CDR3 is TGTGCCAGTAGTATCAGGACAGGGAATGAAAAACTGTTTTTT.

This rearrangement joins TRBV7-2 to TRBJ1-2, with D possibly being TRBD1 (6 bases). The germline V and J ends were trimmed by 5 bases and 3 bases, with 10 bases remaining between them. The CDR3 contains 13 residues. CDR1 and CDR2 (germline): SGHTA, FQGNSA. The CDR3 nucleotides are TGTGCCAGCAGCGCGGACAGAGACTATGGCTACACCTTC. This encodes CASSADRDYGYTF.

V and J are TRBV9 and TRBJ2-2; possibly TRBD1 for D (5 bases). This CDR3 spans 15 amino acids. Germline assignment: CDR1 SGDLS and CDR2 YYNGEE. Trimming shortened V by 6 bases and J by 2 bases, and 14 bases separated the two germline ends. The CDR3 DNA reads as TGTGCCAGCACAGCAGGGAAACGTAACACCGGGGAGCTGTTTTTT. Translation: CASTAGKRNTGELFF.

The chain joins TRBV3-1 (or the pseudogene TRBV3-2) to TRBJ1-2; TRBD1 matches at 7 bases. Germline CDR1 LGHDT, CDR2 YNNKEL (reference sequence). The junction had 8 bases not matched to a gene; V was cut back by 3 bases and J by 7 bases. The CDR3 extends over 14 amino acids. The CDR3 spells CASSQNRGRGGYTF. CDR3 sequence (DNA): TGTGCCAGCAGCCAGAACAGGGGACGGGGTGGCTACACCTTC.

Worth noting for this clone: At the DNA level, this CDR3 is encoded by other sequences in the same sample as well. The chain carries TRBV18 and TRBJ2-3; a weak D match, TRBD1 (6 bases). The CDR3 covers 14 residues. CDR1 is KGHSH and CDR2 is LQKENI in the germline V gene. V dropped 2 bases and J dropped 4 bases, with 10 bases sitting between them. The CDR3 bases are TGTGCCAGCTCACCAAGGACAGCCTCAGATACGCAGTATTTT. Encoded protein: CASSPRTASDTQYF.

The genes are TRBV24-1 and TRBJ2-2; perhaps TRBD1 as D (6 bases). The ends were cut back, 7 bases at V and 1 base at J, with 9 bases in the middle. The germline V gene has CDR1 KGHDR and CDR2 SFDVKD. The CDR3 has 14 residues. This chain's CDR3 is CATRETGNTGELFF. The CDR3 DNA reads as TGTGCCACCAGAGAGACAGGGAACACCGGGGAGCTGTTTTTT.

J is TRBJ2-3 and V is TRBV18; the match to TRBD2 covers 9 bases. Germline V gene sequence: CDR1 KGHSH, CDR2 LQKENI. The V segment lost 0 bases and the J segment 6 bases; nucleotides outside the gene matches: 7. The length of the CDR3 is 16 residues. Written as DNA, the CDR3 is TGTGCCAGCTCACCACCGGAGCGGGGGGTTGAGGATACGCAGTATTTT. The encoded protein is CASSPPERGVEDTQYF.

DNA for the CDR3: TGTGCCAGCAGCGACCCGACTAGTAGCGGGAGAGGGGTCATTCAGTACTTC. It translates to CASSDPTSSGRGVIQYF. The chain recombines TRBV6-2 or TRBV6-3 with TRBJ2-4; the match to TRBD2 covers 9 bases. The CDR3 totals 17 residues. V lost 6 bases and J lost 9; bases outside the gene matches: 18. CDR1 is MNHEY, CDR2 SVGEGT, per germline.

The chain recombines TRBV7-2 with TRBJ1-2; D not resolved. CDR3 length: 15 residues. Trimming stripped 1 base from V and 1 base from J, with 10 bases between. Looked up from germline, CDR1 is SGHTA and CDR2 is FQGNSA. CDR3 in DNA: TGTGCCAGCAGCTTAGTAGTCACAGTTAACTATGGCTACACCTTC. This encodes CASSLVVTVNYGYTF.

The chain couples TRBV18 to TRBJ2-2; 7 nucleotides agree with TRBD1. Germline V gene sequence: CDR1 KGHSH, CDR2 LQKENI. The CDR3 runs 15 residues. V gave up 2 bases and J gave up 3 bases; unmatched junction bases: 3. The CDR3 region is CASSPSGQYTGELFF. CDR3 nucleotides: TGTGCCAGCTCACCATCGGGACAGTACACCGGGGAGCTGTTTTTT.

This clone came up once. V is TRBV18 and J is TRBJ1-2, with D possibly being TRBD1 (6 bases). Germline CDR1 and CDR2: KGHSH and LQKENI. Trimming took 3 bases from V and 4 from J, leaving 9 bases between them. CDR3 length: 13 residues. The CDR3 DNA reads TGTGCCAGCTCACCTCTGGACAGCTATGGCTACACCTTC. Protein sequence: CASSPLDSYGYTF.

V usage is TRBV11-2 and J usage is TRBJ1-1, with a weak D call TRBD1 (6 bases). The V and J ends lost 5 bases and 0 bases respectively, with 19 bases between them. Germline CDR1 reads SGHAT; CDR2 reads FQNNGV. The CDR3 spans 17 residues. This CDR3 is CASSPSTSRTVNTEAFF. As DNA, the CDR3 is TGTGCCAGCAGCCCCTCCACCTCCCGGACAGTGAACACTGAAGCTTTCTTT. The full variable domain, with the rest looked up from reference TRBV11-2 and TRBJ1-1, is EAGVAQSPRYKIIEKRQSVAFWCNPISGHATLYWYQQILGQGPKLLIQFQNNGVVDDSQLPKDRFSAERLKGVDSTLKIQPAKLEDSAVYLCASSPSTSRTVNTEAFFGQGTRLTVV.

V gene TRBV2 combines with J gene TRBJ2-4; D not certain. Trimming stripped 3 bases from V and 0 bases from J, with 9 bases between. The CDR3 consists of 15 residues. Germline V gene sequence: CDR1 SNHLY, CDR2 FYNNEI. The CDR3 coding sequence is TGTGCCAGCAGTGACTGGGCCCTAGCCAAAAACATTCAGTACTTC. Translating gives CASSDWALAKNIQYF.

The V and J genes are TRBV29-1 and TRBJ2-2; no definite D call. This CDR3 contains 12 residues. Germline V gene data show CDR1 as SQVTM and CDR2 as ANQGSEA. V was trimmed by 6 bases and J by 6 bases, leaving 11 bases between them. The CDR3 DNA follows: TGCAGCGTGAGCATGGTGGCCGGGGAGCTGTTTTTT. Protein product: CSVSMVAGELFF.

This clone showed up just once. The chain combines TRBV4-1 with TRBJ1-4; weak D call: TRBD1 (5 bases). CDR3 size: 16 residues. Germline V CDR1 and CDR2: MGHRA, YSYEKL. The germline V and J ends were trimmed by 1 base and 8 bases, with 17 bases remaining between them. The CDR3 sequence is CASSQVEGPGWEKLFF. In nucleotides, the CDR3 is TGCGCCAGCAGCCAAGTCGAAGGTCCAGGGTGGGAAAAACTGTTTTTT.